Detailed here is one T cell receptor (beta chain). The target antigen is unknown. This record belongs to a study of cytomegalovirus exposure and HLA in healthy donors. Study-level findings and limits: Confirmation in vitro established that three CMV-associated chains were specific for CMV antigens. Accurate HLA-A and HLA-B prediction from TCR beta sequences was reported for most subjects. In a later analysis, V- and J-gene trimming of beta chains associated with a DCLRE1C missense variant, replicated independently.

The PCR ran on 60 Vbeta and 13 Jbeta primers. The data were produced by immunoSEQ multiplex PCR, yet TCRdb's version contains in-frame clones alone and is incomplete. This sample has about 180,000 clones, with 82% found just once. Sequenced sample: PBMCs. The source of this sequence is a man aged 40-50 years in good health and CMV-seronegative.

As DNA, the CDR3 is TGTGCCAGCAGCTTAGGGGGGGGGAGCAGCTCTGGAAACACCATATATTTT. Its translation: CASSLGGGSSSGNTIYF. The gene calls are TRBV7-2 and TRBJ1-3; D perhaps matches TRBD1 (5 bases). Germline assignment: CDR1 SGHTA and CDR2 FQGNSA. CDR3 length: 17 amino acids. Trimming left V 1 base short and J 0 bases short, with 13 bases between.